This T cell receptor beta chain was captured in a study of CD8 T cells in Susac syndrome. Trimming left V 3 bases short and J 9 bases short, with 18 bases between. CDR1 and CDR2 from the germline V gene are DFQATT and SNEGSKA (reference sequence). The CDR3 totals 15 residues. When the RNA was reverse transcribed, random hexamers were used with an input of about 0.45 to 1 ug. TCRdb used MiXCR to reprocess the immunoSEQ multiplex PCR reads, holding one entry per CDR3 protein. The profile covers 85,000 to 130,000 distinct CDR3 sequences, with 94% appearing a single time and roughly 0.38% taken by the ten largest.

Sample: CD8+ T cells from PBMCs. The rearrangement joins TRBV20-1 to TRBJ1-6; no firm D call. The clonotype comes from a human donor with Susac syndrome. CDR3 sequence (DNA): TGCAGTGCTAGTGGCTTCGGGATGGGAGGTTCACCCCTCCACTTT. It codes for CSASGFGMGGSPLHF.